The 5 T cell receptor beta chains below all came from one sample that was sequenced in a study of T cells in Graves' hyperthyroidism and ophthalmopathy. RNA transcripts yielded amplified TCR beta CDR3 regions. HTBI primers drove first-round RT-PCR of the TCR CDR3. From the multiplex PCR reads, TCRdb called clonotypes with MiXCR, one entry per CDR3 protein. The sample comprises about 580,000 distinct CDR3 sequences, roughly 14% of which are singletons, and 5.8% rests with the top ten. Source material: blood. These receptors all stem from a woman aged 25 to 39 with Graves' hyperthyroidism that later progressed to Graves' ophthalmopathy.

This clonotype has a count of ten or more. The chain joins TRBV3-1 to TRBJ2-7; 7 bases match TRBD2. Trimming removed 0 bases from V and 0 bases from J; junction bases left unmatched: 2. The CDR3 is 15 amino acids. Germline CDR1 LGHDT, CDR2 YNNKEL (reference sequence). The CDR3 DNA follows: TGTGCCAGCAGCCAAGACAGCGGGATCTCCTACGAGCAGTACTTC. It yields the protein CASSQDSGISYEQYF.

The sample holds many counts of this clonotype. The genes are TRBV12-3 or TRBV12-4 and TRBJ1-1; no definite D call. CDR3 length equals 14 residues. The ends were cut back, 3 bases at V and 5 bases at J, with 13 bases in the middle. In DNA, the CDR3 is TGTGCCAGCAGTTTTGGAGGGAGGGTTACTGAAGCTTTCTTT. This translates into CASSFGGRVTEAFF.

Comments on this clonotype: This CDR3 fails to terminate in the conserved phenylalanine or tryptophan, so it likely reflects a read error. The V and J genes are TRBV2 and TRBJ2-3, with D perhaps matching TRBD2 (5 bases). Trimming removed 0 bases at V and 3 bases at J, with 22 bases between. This CDR3 is 19 amino acids long. Per germline, CDR1 SNHLY and CDR2 FYNNEI. The chain's CDR3 is CASSEAPRLGSVRTDTQYS. CDR3 nucleotide sequence: TGTGCCAGCAGTGAAGCGCCCCGCCTGGGTAGCGTACGTACAGATACGCAGTATTCT.

This clonotype occurred a few times. The V gene is TRBV30, the J gene TRBJ2-1, with 9 nucleotides matching TRBD1. The J segment lost 4 bases and the V segment lost 5 bases, leaving 6 bases of the junction unmatched. Per the germline V gene, CDR1 is GTSNPN and CDR2 is SVGIG (reference sequence). CDR3 length: 14 amino acids. The CDR3 sequence: CAWSRTGDYNEQFF. The DNA for the CDR3 is TGTGCCTGGTCAAGGACAGGGGATTACAATGAGCAGTTCTTC.

This clonotype turned up a few times. V and J are TRBV24-1 and TRBJ1-2; the D gene is possibly TRBD1 (6 bases). From germline, CDR1 is KGHDR and CDR2 SFDVKD. The CDR3 is made up of 16 amino acids. V shed 5 bases and J shed 8 bases, with 23 bases lying between them. The CDR3 protein is CATSVGDDRPTGGYTF. CDR3 nucleotide sequence: TGTGCCACCAGTGTCGGTGATGACAGGCCCACAGGCGGCTACACCTTC.